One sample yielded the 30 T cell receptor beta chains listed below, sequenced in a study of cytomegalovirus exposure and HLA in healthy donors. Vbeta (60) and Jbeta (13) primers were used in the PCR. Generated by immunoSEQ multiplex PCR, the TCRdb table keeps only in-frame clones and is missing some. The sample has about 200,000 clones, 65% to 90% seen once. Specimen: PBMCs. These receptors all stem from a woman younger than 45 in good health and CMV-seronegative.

The CDR3 loop is CASSARGTTHYNEQFF. The CDR3, as DNA: TGTGCCAGCAGCGCCCGCGGGACTACACACTACAATGAGCAGTTCTTC. This sequence joins TRBV9 and TRBJ2-1, with 7 bases fitting TRBD2. CDR1 and CDR2 from the germline V gene are SGDLS and YYNGEE. With 3 bases clipped from V and 3 bases from J, the junction kept 9 bases outside the gene matches. The CDR3 is 16 residues long.

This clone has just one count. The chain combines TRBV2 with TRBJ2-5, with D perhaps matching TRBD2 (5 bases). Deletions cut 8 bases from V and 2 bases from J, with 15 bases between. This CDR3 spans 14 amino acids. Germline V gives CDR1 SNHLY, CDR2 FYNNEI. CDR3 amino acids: CASCGATIQETQYF. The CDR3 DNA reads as TGTGCCAGCTGCGGCGCGACTATACAAGAGACCCAGTACTTC. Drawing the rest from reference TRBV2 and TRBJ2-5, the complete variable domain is EPEVTQTPSHQVTQMGQEVILRCVPISNHLYFYWYRQILGQKVEFLVSFYNNEISEKSEIFDDQFSVERPDGSNFTLKIRSTKLEDSAMYFCASCGATIQETQYFGPGTRLLVL.

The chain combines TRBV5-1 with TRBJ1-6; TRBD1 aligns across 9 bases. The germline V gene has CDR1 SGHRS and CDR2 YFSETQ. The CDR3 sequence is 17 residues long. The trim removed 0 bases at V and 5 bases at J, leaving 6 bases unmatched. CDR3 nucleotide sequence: TGCGCCAGCAGCTTGGGGCCACAGGGGGCTGATAATTCACCCCTCCACTTT. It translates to CASSLGPQGADNSPLHF.

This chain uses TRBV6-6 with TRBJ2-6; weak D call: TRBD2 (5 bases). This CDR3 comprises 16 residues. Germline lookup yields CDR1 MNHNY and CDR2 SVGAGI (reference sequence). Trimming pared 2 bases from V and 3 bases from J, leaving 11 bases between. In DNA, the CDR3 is TGTGCCAGCAGTTACAGCTTAGGAGGTGGGGCCAACGTCCTGACTTTC. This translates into CASSYSLGGGANVLTF.

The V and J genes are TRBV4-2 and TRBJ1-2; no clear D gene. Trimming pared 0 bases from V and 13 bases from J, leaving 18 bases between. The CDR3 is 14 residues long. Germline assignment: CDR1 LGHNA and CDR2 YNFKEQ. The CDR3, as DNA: TGTGCCAGCAGCCAAGATGTCACTCGCAGCGCTTTCACCTTC. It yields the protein CASSQDVTRSAFTF.

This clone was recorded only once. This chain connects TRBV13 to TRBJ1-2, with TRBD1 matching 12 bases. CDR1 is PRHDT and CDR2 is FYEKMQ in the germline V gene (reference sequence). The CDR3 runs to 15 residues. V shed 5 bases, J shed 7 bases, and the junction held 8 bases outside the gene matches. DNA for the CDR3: TGTGCCAGCAGCGACCCGGGACAGGGGGCCGGTGGCTACACCTTC. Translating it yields CASSDPGQGAGGYTF.

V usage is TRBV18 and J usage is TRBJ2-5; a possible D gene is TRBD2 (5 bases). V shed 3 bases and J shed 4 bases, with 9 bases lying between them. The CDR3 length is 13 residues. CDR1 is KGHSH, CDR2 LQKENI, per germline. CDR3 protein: CASSPDLGETQYF. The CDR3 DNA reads TGTGCCAGCTCACCGGACTTGGGAGAGACCCAGTACTTC.

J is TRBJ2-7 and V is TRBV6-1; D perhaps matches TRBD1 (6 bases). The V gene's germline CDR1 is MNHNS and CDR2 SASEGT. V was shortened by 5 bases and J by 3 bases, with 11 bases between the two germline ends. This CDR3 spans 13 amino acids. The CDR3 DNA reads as TGTGCCAGCAGTCGGACAGTCCTCTACGAGCAGTACTTC. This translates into CASSRTVLYEQYF.

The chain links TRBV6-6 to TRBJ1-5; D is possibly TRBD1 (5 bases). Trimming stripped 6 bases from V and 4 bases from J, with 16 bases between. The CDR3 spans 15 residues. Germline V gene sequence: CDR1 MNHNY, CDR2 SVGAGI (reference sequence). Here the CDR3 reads CASSYRTFINQPQHF. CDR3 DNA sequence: TGTGCCAGCAGCTACCGGACATTCATTAATCAGCCCCAGCATTTT.

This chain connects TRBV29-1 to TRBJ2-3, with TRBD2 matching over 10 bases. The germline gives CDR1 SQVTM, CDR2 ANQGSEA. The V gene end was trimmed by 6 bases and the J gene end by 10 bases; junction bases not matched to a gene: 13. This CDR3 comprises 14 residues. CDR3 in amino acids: CSVGDQRGGRAQYF. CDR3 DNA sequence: TGCAGCGTGGGAGACCAGCGGGGGGGCCGAGCGCAGTATTTT.

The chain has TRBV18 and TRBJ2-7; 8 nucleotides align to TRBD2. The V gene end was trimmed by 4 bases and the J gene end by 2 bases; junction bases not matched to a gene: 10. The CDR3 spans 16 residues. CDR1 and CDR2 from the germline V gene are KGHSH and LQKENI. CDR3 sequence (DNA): TGTGCCAGCTCACGCCGGGGGGGGTTGGGGACCTACGAGCAGTACTTC. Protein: CASSRRGGLGTYEQYF.

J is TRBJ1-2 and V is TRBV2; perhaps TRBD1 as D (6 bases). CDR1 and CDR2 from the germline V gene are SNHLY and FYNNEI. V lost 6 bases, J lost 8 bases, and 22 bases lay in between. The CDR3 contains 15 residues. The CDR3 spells CASREYLTGSHGYTF. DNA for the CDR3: TGTGCCAGCAGAGAATATTTAACAGGGTCCCACGGCTACACCTTC.

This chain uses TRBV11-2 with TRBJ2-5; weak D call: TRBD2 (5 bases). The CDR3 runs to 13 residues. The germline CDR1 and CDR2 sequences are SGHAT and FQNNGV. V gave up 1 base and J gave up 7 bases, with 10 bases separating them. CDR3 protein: CASSLGGVRTQYF. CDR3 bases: TGTGCCAGCAGCTTAGGGGGAGTTCGGACCCAGTACTTC.

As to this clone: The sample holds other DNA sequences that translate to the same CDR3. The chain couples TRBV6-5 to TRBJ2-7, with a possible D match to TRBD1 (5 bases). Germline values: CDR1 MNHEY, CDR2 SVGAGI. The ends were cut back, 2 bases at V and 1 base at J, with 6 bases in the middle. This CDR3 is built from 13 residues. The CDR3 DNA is TGTGCCAGCAGTTACCCAGGGTCCTACGAGCAGTACTTC. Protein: CASSYPGSYEQYF.

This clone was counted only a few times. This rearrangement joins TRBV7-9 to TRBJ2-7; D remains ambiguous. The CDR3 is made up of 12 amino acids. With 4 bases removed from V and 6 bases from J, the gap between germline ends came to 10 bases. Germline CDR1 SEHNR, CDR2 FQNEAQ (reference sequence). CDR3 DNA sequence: TGTGCCAGCAGCTCGACTTCCGCCGAGCAGTACTTC. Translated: CASSSTSAEQYF.

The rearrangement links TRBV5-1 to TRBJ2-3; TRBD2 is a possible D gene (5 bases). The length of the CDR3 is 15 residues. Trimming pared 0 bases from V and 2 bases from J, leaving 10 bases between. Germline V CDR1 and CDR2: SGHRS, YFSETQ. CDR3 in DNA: TGCGCCAGCAGCTTGGAGAGCGGTCCCACAGATACGCAGTATTTT. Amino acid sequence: CASSLESGPTDTQYF.

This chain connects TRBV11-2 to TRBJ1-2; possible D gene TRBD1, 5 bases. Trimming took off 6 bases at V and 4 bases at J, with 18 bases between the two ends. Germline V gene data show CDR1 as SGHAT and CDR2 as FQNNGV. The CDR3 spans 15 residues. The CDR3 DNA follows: TGTGCCAGCAGGAATCTCGGGGGGGGGAGCTATGGCTACACCTTC. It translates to CASRNLGGGSYGYTF.

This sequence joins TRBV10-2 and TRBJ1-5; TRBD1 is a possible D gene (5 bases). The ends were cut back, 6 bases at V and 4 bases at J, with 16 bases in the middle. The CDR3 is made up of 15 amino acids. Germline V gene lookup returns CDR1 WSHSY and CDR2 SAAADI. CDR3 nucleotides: TGCGCCAGCAGGAGGGGCGGGGGGACTAATCAGCCCCAGCATTTT. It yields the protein CASRRGGGTNQPQHF.

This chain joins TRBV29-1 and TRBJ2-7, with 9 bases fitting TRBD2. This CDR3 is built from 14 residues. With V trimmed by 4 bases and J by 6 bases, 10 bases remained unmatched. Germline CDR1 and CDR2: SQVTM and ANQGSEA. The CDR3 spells CSVVLLAGVREQYF. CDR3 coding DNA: TGCAGCGTTGTTCTCTTAGCGGGAGTACGCGAGCAGTACTTC.

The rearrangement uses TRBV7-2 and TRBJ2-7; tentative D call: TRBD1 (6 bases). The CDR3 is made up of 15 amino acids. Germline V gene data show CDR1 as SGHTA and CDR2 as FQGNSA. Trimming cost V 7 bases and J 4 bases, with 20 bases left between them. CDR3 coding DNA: TGTGCCAGCATCATACAAAGTCCGAGGGGGTACGAGCAGTACTTC. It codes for CASIIQSPRGYEQYF.

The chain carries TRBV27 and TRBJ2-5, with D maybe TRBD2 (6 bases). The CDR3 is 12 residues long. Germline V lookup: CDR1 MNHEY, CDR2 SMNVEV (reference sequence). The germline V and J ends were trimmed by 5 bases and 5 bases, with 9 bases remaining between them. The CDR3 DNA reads TGTGCCAGCAGTCCCAGCGGGGAGACCCAGTACTTC. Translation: CASSPSGETQYF.

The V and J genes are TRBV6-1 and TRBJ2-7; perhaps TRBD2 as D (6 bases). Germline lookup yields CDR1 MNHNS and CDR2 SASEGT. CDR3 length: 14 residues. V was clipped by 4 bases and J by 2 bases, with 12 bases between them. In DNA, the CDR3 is TGTGCCAGCAGTGGGGGACTGATGACCTACGAGCAGTACTTC. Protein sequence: CASSGGLMTYEQYF.

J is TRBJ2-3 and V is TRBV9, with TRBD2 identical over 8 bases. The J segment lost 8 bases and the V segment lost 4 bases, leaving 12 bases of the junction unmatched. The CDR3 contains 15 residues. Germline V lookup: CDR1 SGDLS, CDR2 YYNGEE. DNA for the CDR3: TGTGCCAGCAGCACCCGTCCGGGACTAGTGGCTACGCAGTATTTT. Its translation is CASSTRPGLVATQYF.

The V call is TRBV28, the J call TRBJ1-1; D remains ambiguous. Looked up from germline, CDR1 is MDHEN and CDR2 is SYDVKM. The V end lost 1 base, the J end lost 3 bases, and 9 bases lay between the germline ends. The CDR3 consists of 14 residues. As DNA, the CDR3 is TGTGCCAGCAGTTTATCCAGGTCAGACACTGAAGCTTTCTTT. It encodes CASSLSRSDTEAFF.

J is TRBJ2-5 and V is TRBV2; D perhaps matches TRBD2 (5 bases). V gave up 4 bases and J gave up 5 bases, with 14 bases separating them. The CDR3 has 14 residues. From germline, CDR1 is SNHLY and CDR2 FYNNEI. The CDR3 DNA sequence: TGTGCCAGCAGTGTTTACGGGAATCAGGAGACCCAGTACTTC. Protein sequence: CASSVYGNQETQYF.

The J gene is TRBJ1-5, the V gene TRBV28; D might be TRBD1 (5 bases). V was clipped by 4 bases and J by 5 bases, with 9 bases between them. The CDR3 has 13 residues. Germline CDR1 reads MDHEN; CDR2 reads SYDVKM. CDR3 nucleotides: TGTGCCAGCAGTTCCCTGACAGATCAGCCCCAGCATTTT. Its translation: CASSSLTDQPQHF.

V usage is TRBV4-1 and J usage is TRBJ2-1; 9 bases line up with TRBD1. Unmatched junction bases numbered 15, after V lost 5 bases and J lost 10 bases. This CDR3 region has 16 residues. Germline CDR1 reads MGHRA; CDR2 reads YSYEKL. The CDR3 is CASSIPLGQGLEEQFF. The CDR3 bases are TGCGCCAGCAGCATCCCTCTCGGACAGGGGCTGGAGGAGCAGTTCTTC.

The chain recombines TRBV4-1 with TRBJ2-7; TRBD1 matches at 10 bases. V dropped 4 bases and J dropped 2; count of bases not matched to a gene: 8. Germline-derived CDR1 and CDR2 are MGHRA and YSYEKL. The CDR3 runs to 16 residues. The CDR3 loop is CASSLLWGTGAYEQYF. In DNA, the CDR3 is TGCGCCAGCAGCCTGCTCTGGGGGACAGGGGCCTACGAGCAGTACTTC.

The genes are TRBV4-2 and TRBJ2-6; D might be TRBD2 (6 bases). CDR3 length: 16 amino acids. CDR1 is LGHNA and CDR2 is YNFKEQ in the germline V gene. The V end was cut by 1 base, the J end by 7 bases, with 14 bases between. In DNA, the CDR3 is TGTGCCAGCAGCCAAGTTATAATAGCGGACGCCAACGTCCTGACTTTC. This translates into CASSQVIIADANVLTF.

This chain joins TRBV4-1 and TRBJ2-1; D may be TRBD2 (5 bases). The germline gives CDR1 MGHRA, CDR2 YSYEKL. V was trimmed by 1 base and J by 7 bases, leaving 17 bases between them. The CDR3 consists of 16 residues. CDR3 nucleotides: TGCGCCAGCAGCCAAGGGGGTCTAGCCTGGGCGAATGAGCAGTTCTTC. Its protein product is CASSQGGLAWANEQFF.